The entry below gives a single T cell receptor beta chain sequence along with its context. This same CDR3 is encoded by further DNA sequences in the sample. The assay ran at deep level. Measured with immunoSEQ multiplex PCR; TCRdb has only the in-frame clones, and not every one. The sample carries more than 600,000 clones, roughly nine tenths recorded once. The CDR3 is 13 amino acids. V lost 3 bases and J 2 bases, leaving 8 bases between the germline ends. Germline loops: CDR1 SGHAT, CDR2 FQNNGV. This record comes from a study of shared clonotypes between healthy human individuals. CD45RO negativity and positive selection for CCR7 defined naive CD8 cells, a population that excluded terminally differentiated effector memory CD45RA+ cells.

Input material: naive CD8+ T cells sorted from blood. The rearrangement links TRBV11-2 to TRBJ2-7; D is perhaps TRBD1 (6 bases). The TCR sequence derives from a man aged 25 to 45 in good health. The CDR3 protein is CASSLGATYEQYF. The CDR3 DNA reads TGTGCCAGCAGCTTGGGGGCGACCTACGAGCAGTACTTC.